The rows below give T cell receptor beta chains drawn from one sample of a study of graft-versus-host responses after intestinal transplantation. The table came from immunoSEQ multiplex PCR; TCRdb's copy has only in-frame clones and leaves some out. The sample lists 90,000 to 100,000 clones; more than 75% were seen once. Here the sequenced sample was PBMCs, taken 255 days after intestinal transplant. The receptors were gathered from a human patient who received an intestinal transplant, so some T cells may come from the graft donor. Each CDR3 is given with its conserved first and last residue. Fields, in order: J gene, clone size, V gene, D gene, CDR3 length, CDR3 DNA, CDR3 protein. D genes are given only for firm matches. Not all rows give a size; the values are once, few, many and, for expanded clones, a class.

>TRBJ2-3|.|TRBV4-1|TRBD2|16
TGCGCCAGCAGCCCCACTAGCGGGGGGCTGGGGGATACGCAGTATTTT
CASSPTSGGLGDTQYF
>TRBJ1-1|.|TRBV6-1|.|15
TGTGCCAGCAGTGTGTTGGACAAAAGGGGCATAGGGGCTTTCTTT
CASSVLDKRGIGAFF
>TRBJ2-1|.|TRBV6-1|TRBD2|15
TGTGCCAGCACCCGGACTAGCGGTAACAACAATGAGCAGTTCTTC
CASTRTSGNNNEQFF
>TRBJ2-5|.|TRBV11-2|.|11
TGTGCCAGCAGCTTCCAAGAGACCCAGTACTTC
CASSFQETQYF
>TRBJ1-2|.|TRBV5-1|TRBD1|16
TGCGCCAGCAGCTTGCGGACAGGCGACCGCGGCGTGGGCTACACCTTC
CASSLRTGDRGVGYTF
>TRBJ2-1|.|TRBV10-1|TRBD2|14
TGCGCCAGCAGTGAAAGCGGGAGCTACAATGAGCAGTTCTTC
CASSESGSYNEQFF
>TRBJ2-5|few|TRBV4-1|TRBD1|15
TGCGCCAGCAGCAAGCAGACAGGGGACGGGGAGACCCAGTACTTC
CASSKQTGDGETQYF
>TRBJ2-7|.|TRBV7-6|.|13
TGTGCCAGCAGCGATACAGAAGACTACGAGCAGTACTTC
CASSDTEDYEQYF
>TRBJ1-5|few|TRBV5-8|.|13
TGTGCCAGCAGCTTGCAGGGCAATCAGCCCCAGCATTTT
CASSLQGNQPQHF
>TRBJ1-4|.|TRBV2|.|16
TGTGCCAGCAGGGGCCGGGACGAAGGGGACTTTGAAAAACTGTTTTTT
CASRGRDEGDFEKLFF
>TRBJ1-5|.|TRBV6-5|TRBD1|15
TGTGCGACAGGGGAACCCATATTGAGCAATCAGCCCCAGCATTTT
CATGEPILSNQPQHF
>TRBJ2-1|.|TRBV7-8|.|16
TGTGCCAGCAGCTTAGATGGCAGGGGCCGCTACAATGAGCAGTTCTTC
CASSLDGRGRYNEQFF
>TRBJ2-3|.|TRBV5-1|.|15
TGCGCCAGCAGCTTCCTTCACAGAGACACAGATACGCAGTATTTT
CASSFLHRDTDTQYF
>TRBJ1-3|.|TRBV4-1|TRBD1|17
TGCGCCAGCAGCCAGATCCGGGACAGTTACTCTGGAAACACCATATATTTT
CASSQIRDSYSGNTIYF
>TRBJ1-5|.|TRBV10-3|.|10
TGTGCAGTGGGCGATCAGCCCCAGCATTTT
CAVGDQPQHF
>TRBJ2-1|.|TRBV7-2|TRBD2|15
TGTGCCAGCAGACCAACTAGCGCATCCTACAATGAGCAGTTCTTC
CASRPTSASYNEQFF
>TRBJ2-1|.|TRBV27|TRBD2|17
TGTACCAGCATCGGGCAAGCGGGGACGAGCTCCTACAATGAGCAGTTCTTC
CTSIGQAGTSSYNEQFF
>TRBJ1-1|.|TRBV7-6|.|13
TGTGCCAGCAGCCAAACGGGGAACACTGAAGCTTTCTTT
CASSQTGNTEAFF
>TRBJ1-5|.|TRBV6-4|TRBD1|19
TGTGCCAGCAGTGACTCGTCAGGGGGTCAATTCGAGTTAGATCAGCCCCAGCATTTT
CASSDSSGGQFELDQPQHF
>TRBJ2-5|once|TRBV5-1|.|14
TGCGCCAGCAGTCTGGGGACATATCAAGAGACCCAGTACTTC
CASSLGTYQETQYF
>TRBJ2-5|.|TRBV15|TRBD2|14
TGTGCCACCAGCAGACTAGCGGCCCAAGAGACCCAGTACTTC
CATSRLAAQETQYF
>TRBJ1-3|.|TRBV5-6|TRBD1|17
TGTGCCAGCAGCTTCTTACCGGGACAGGGTTCTGGAAACACCATATATTTT
CASSFLPGQGSGNTIYF
>TRBJ1-3|.|TRBV6-1|.|15
TGTGCCAGCAGTGAATATCTGGTATCTGGAAACACCATATATTTT
CASSEYLVSGNTIYF
>TRBJ1-1|.|TRBV19|TRBD1|15
TGTGCCAGTAGCCCTCCTGGACAGGGGAACACTGAAGCTTTCTTT
CASSPPGQGNTEAFF
>TRBJ2-3|.|TRBV27|.|16
TGTGCCAGCAGGGGTGTCGGACTCCAGAACACAGATACGCAGTATTTT
CASRGVGLQNTDTQYF
>TRBJ2-7|.|TRBV5-6|TRBD1|15
TGTGCCAGCAGCGTCCTACAGGGGGCAACCTACGAGCAGTACTTC
CASSVLQGATYEQYF
>TRBJ1-1|.|TRBV2|.|14
TGTGCCAGCAGAGAGGGACCGCTGAACACTGAAGCTTTCTTT
CASREGPLNTEAFF
>TRBJ1-6|.|TRBV6-1|.|15
TGTGCCAGCAGTGAAGTAAGGGAGGGGAAATCACCCCTCCACTTT
CASSEVREGKSPLHF
>TRBJ1-2|few|TRBV27|TRBD1|13
TGTGCCAGCAGGGAGACAGGGATGGGAGGCTACACCTTC
CASRETGMGGYTF
>TRBJ2-7|.|TRBV7-6|.|13
TGTGCCAGCAGCTTAGGGAGGGACTACGAGCAGTACTTC
CASSLGRDYEQYF
>TRBJ2-1|once|TRBV29-1|.|11
TGCAGCGTTGGAAGAAACAATGAGCAGTTCTTC
CSVGRNNEQFF
>TRBJ2-7|.|TRBV4-2|TRBD1|15
TGTGCCAGCAGCACTTGGGACAGGGAGTCCTACGAGCAGTACTTC
CASSTWDRESYEQYF
>TRBJ2-7|.|TRBV5-6|TRBD1|14
TGTGCCAGCAGCCGTGGGACAGGGGATTCCGGGCAGTACTTC
CASSRGTGDSGQYF
>TRBJ2-7|.|TRBV28|.|19
TGTGCCAGCAGTTTATCCCTGGTCCTGACAGCGAGGTCGACCTACGAGCAGTACTTC
CASSLSLVLTARSTYEQYF
>TRBJ2-5|.|TRBV7-9|.|15
TGTGCCAGCAGCCCCACTAATCTTAACCAAGAGACCCAGTACTTC
CASSPTNLNQETQYF
>TRBJ1-5|.|TRBV19|TRBD1|16
TGTGCCAGTAGTTCCCGACAGGGCGAAGGAGACCAGCCCCAGCATTTT
CASSSRQGEGDQPQHF
>TRBJ2-5|.|TRBV5-1|TRBD1|16
TGCGCCAGCAGCCTCCAGGGGACAGGGGGCCAAGAGACCCAGTACTTC
CASSLQGTGGQETQYF
>TRBJ2-7|.|TRBV6-6|TRBD2|16
TGTGCCAGCAGCTCCGCCTTAGCGGGAGTGCTGTACGAGCAGTACTTC
CASSSALAGVLYEQYF
>TRBJ2-3|.|TRBV6-4|.|13
TGTGCCAGCAGTGGAGCCCCCCAGGATACGCAGTATTTT
CASSGAPQDTQYF
>TRBJ1-5|.|TRBV2|.|15
TGTGCCAGCAGGGAACAGACTTCGAGCAATCAGCCCCAGCATTTT
CASREQTSSNQPQHF
>TRBJ1-1|.|TRBV4-1|.|15
TGCGCCAGCAGCCAATCGGAGAAGGAGTCCACTGAAGCTTTCTTT
CASSQSEKESTEAFF
>TRBJ2-7|.|TRBV6-5|.|12
TGTGCCAGCGGCCCAAACCTTCTCGAGCAGTACTTC
CASGPNLLEQYF
>TRBJ2-2|once|TRBV7-9|TRBD1|18
TGTGCCAGCAGCACCCCTACAGGGGCCTACGCGAACACCGGGGAGCTGTTTTTT
CASSTPTGAYANTGELFF